The clone carrying this T cell receptor (beta chain) was recorded a few times. Each CDR3 protein is one row after TCRdb ran MiXCR on the 5' RACE reads. Among about 80,000 distinct CDR3 sequences, about 13% were seen once, and the ten largest hold about 1%. The sample comes from a study of early T cells in non-severe SARS-CoV-2 infection. The CDR3 has 12 amino acids. Trimming cost V 4 bases and J 0 bases, with 3 bases left between them. Germline V gives CDR1 SNHLY, CDR2 FYNNEI. This chain links TRBV2 with TRBJ1-1; D is ambiguous. Sequences were obtained from whole blood. The sequence came from an adult who was a healthcare worker with PCR-confirmed SARS-CoV-2 infection or an uninfected control (not recorded which). The CDR3 sequence: CASSALNTEAFF. The CDR3, as DNA: TGTGCCAGCAGTGCTCTGAACACTGAAGCTTTCTTT.